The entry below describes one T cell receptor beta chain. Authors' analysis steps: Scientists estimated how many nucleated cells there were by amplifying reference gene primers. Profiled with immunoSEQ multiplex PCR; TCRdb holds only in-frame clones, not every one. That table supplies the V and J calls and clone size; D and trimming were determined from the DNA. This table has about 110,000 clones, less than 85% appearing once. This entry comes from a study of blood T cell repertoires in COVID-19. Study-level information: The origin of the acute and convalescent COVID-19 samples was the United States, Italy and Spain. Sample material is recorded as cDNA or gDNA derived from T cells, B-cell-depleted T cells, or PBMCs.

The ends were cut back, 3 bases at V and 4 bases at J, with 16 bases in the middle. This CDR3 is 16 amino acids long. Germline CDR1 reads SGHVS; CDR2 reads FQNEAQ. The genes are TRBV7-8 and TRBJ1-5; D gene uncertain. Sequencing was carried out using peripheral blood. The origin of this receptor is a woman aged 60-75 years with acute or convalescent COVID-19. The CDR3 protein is CASSLGSSPLNQPQHF. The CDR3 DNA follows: TGTGCCAGCAGCTTGGGCTCCTCCCCTTTAAATCAGCCCCAGCATTTT.